This T cell receptor beta chain was sequenced during a study of blood T cell repertoires in COVID-19. Study-level information: Material from acute and convalescent COVID-19 was sourced from the United States, Italy and Spain.

The CDR3 has 15 amino acids. V was pared by 5 bases and J by 2 bases, with 5 bases of the junction left unmatched. Germline V gives CDR1 MDHEN, CDR2 SYDVKM. Recruits, aged roughly 18 to 90 years, lived in 25 or so US areas. Participant-reported clinical history was the basis for cohort assignment. Symptom resolution, clearance, or two negative PCRs marked donors in Cohort 3 as recovered. Produced via immunoSEQ multiplex PCR; TCRdb's table is partial and in-frame only. Of around 360,000 clones listed, less than 90% are singletons. This sequence joins TRBV28 and TRBJ2-7, with 11 bases lining up with TRBD2. The specimen was PBMCs or T cells enriched from blood (not recorded which). The TCR was taken from a woman aged 25 to 39 who had recovered from COVID-19. In nucleotides, the CDR3 is TGTGCCAGCAGTGCCGGGACTAGCGGAACCTACGAGCAGTACTTC. It yields the protein CASSAGTSGTYEQYF.